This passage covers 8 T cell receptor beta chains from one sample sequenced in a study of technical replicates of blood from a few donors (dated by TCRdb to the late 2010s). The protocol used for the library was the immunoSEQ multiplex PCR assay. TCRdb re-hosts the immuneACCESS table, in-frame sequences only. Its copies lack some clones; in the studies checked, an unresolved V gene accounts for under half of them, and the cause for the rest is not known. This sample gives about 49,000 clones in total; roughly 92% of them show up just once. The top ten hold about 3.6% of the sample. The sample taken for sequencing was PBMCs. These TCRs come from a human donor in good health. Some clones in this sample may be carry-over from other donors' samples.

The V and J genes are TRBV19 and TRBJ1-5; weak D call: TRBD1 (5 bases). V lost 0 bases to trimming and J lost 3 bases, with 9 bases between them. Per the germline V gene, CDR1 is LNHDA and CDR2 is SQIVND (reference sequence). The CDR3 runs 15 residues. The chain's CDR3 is CASSIDSGINQPQHF. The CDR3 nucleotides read TGTGCCAGTAGTATAGACTCAGGGATCAATCAGCCCCAGCATTTT.

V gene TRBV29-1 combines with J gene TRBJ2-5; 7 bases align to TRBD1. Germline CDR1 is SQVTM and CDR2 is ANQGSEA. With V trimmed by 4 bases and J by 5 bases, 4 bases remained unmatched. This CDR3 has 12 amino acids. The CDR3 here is CSVARGGETQYF. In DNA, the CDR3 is TGCAGCGTTGCGCGAGGGGGCGAGACCCAGTACTTC.

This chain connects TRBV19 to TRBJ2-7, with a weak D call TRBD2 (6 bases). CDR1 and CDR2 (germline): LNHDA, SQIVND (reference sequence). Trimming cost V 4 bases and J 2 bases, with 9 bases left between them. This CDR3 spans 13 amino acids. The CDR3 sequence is CASSTWEAYEQYF. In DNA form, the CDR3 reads TGTGCCAGTAGTACGTGGGAGGCCTACGAGCAGTACTTC.

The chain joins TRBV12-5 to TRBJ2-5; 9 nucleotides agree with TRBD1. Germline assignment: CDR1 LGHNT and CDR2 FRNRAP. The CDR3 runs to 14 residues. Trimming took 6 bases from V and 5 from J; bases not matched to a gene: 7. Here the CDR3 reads CASGLTGGGETQYF. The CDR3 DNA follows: TGTGCTAGTGGCCTGACAGGGGGAGGGGAGACCCAGTACTTC. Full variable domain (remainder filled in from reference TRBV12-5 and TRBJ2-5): DARVTQTPRHKVTEMGQEVTMRCQPILGHNTVFWYRQTMMQGLELLAYFRNRAPLDDSGMPKDRFSAEMPDATLATLKIQPSEPRDSAVYFCASGLTGGGETQYFGPGTRLLVL.

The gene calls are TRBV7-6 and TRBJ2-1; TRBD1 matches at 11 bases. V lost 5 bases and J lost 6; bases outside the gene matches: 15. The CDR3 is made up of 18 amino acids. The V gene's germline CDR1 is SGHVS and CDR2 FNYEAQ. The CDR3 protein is CASSRDRGYRQEVNEQFF. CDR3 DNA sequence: TGTGCCAGCAGCCGGGACAGGGGGTACCGACAAGAAGTCAATGAGCAGTTCTTC.

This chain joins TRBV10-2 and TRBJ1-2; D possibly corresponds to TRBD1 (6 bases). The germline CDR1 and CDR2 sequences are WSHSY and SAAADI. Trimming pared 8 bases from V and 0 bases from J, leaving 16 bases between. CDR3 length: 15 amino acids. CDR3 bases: TGCGCCAGCGGTTTCTCAGGGGCTACTAACTATGGCTACACCTTC. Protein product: CASGFSGATNYGYTF.

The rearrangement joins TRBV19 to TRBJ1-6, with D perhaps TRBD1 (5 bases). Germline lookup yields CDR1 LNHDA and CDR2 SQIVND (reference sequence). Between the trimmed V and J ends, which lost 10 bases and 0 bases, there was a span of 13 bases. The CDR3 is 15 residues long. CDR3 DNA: TGTGCCACAACGGACATACGCTCCTATAATTCACCCCTCCACTTT. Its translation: CATTDIRSYNSPLHF.

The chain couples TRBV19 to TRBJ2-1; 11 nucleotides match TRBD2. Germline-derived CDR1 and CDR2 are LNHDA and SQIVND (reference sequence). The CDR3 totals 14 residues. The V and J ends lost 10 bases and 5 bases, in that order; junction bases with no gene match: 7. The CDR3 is CATSLAGGDNEQFF. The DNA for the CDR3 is TGTGCCACCTCTCTAGCGGGGGGAGACAATGAGCAGTTCTTC.